A single sample gave rise to the 28 T cell receptor beta chains below, sequenced in a study of CXCR3-negative and CXCR3-positive naive CD8 T cells. UMI-labeled 5' RACE yielded the TRB cDNA libraries. TCRdb derives one entry per CDR3 protein from the 5' RACE reads, leaving out DNA. Its table records fewer than 80,000 distinct CDR3 sequences. The specimen sequenced was naive CXCR3- CD8+ T cells from blood. Subset defined: CD45RO-CCR7+CD27+CD95- naive CD8+ T cells lacking CXCR3 (TNR3-). The receptor set was obtained from a human donor in good health. Some clones in this sample may be carry-over from other donors' samples.

The chain recombines TRBV12-3 or TRBV12-4 with TRBJ2-7. The length of the CDR3 is 11 residues. The CDR3 protein is CASSERYEQYF.

V usage is TRBV20-1 and J usage is TRBJ2-7; as DNA is missing, the TRBD2 call by TCRdb cannot be tested. CDR1 is DFQATT and CDR2 is SNEGSKA in the germline V gene (reference sequence). The CDR3 has 13 amino acids. CDR3 in amino acids: CSASSSARYEQYF.

V gene TRBV14 combines with J gene TRBJ2-5; TCRdb calls TRBD1, which cannot be checked without DNA. This CDR3 has 15 amino acids. Germline V gene lookup returns CDR1 SGHDN and CDR2 FVKESK. The CDR3 protein is CASSQVGGRQETQYF.

The CDR3 loop is CASRHKDDTQYF. The genes are TRBV25-1 and TRBJ2-3. The germline V gene has CDR1 MGHDK and CDR2 SYGVNS. This CDR3 has 12 residues.

This chain connects TRBV5-1 to TRBJ2-7; TCRdb lists TRBD2, though no DNA is available to test this call. The CDR3 runs 15 residues. In germline, CDR1 is SGHRS, CDR2 YFSETQ. The CDR3 is CASSLAAGLAYEQYF.

The V gene is TRBV29-1, the J gene TRBJ1-6; the D call of TRBD1 rests on TCRdb alone, since no DNA is present to check it. The CDR3 loop spans 11 amino acids. Looked up from germline, CDR1 is SQVTM and CDR2 is ANQGSEA. CDR3 sequence reads: CSVEEATGTHF.

The chain carries TRBV28 and TRBJ2-7. In germline, CDR1 is MDHEN, CDR2 SYDVKM. There are 14 residues in the CDR3. The CDR3 sequence is CASSLWQGVYEQYF.

This rearrangement joins TRBV28 to TRBJ1-1; no DNA is available, so the TRBD1 call from TCRdb remains unchecked. Germline CDR1 MDHEN, CDR2 SYDVKM. The CDR3 totals 14 residues. CDR3 sequence reads: CASSFTGTGTEAFF.

The chain combines TRBV29-1 with TRBJ2-3; TCRdb's D call, TRBD1, is unchecked because there is no DNA. Germline V gene lookup returns CDR1 SQVTM and CDR2 ANQGSEA. The CDR3 totals 16 residues. The CDR3 loop is CSVDKWAEDSTDTQYF.

The chain joins TRBV7-3 to TRBJ2-1; TCRdb picks TRBD1, but there is no DNA to check that call. The CDR3 length is 12 residues. Germline V gene lookup returns CDR1 SGHTA and CDR2 FQGTGA. CDR3 loop: CARGGDDNEQFF.

The CDR3 here is CASSLVGLQGNQPQHF. This chain joins TRBV7-2 and TRBJ1-5; the TCRdb D gene call, TRBD1, has no DNA to confirm it. Germline V gives CDR1 SGHTA, CDR2 FQGNSA. CDR3 size: 16 residues.

This chain joins TRBV6-6 and TRBJ2-2; the D gene TCRdb calls, TRBD2, cannot be checked with no DNA. CDR1 MNHNY and CDR2 SVGAGI come from the germline V gene (reference sequence). This CDR3 region has 18 residues. CDR3 loop: CASSYCMAVGTSCGELFF.

The chain couples TRBV29-1 to TRBJ2-1; with no DNA, the TCRdb D assignment of TRBD1 cannot be verified. Per germline, CDR1 SQVTM and CDR2 ANQGSEA. CDR3 length: 13 residues. This CDR3 is CSVETGFHNEQFF.

V usage is TRBV29-1 and J usage is TRBJ2-1; TCRdb outputs TRBD1, but without DNA this stays unchecked. This CDR3 contains 16 residues. Germline assignment: CDR1 SQVTM and CDR2 ANQGSEA. CDR3 residues: CSAVAPGQGSYNEQFF.

The rearrangement uses TRBV2 and TRBJ2-6; no DNA is available, so the TRBD1 call from TCRdb remains unchecked. The germline CDR1 and CDR2 sequences are SNHLY and FYNNEI. The CDR3 consists of 17 residues. This CDR3 reads CASSRTPVGSGANVLTF. Complete variable domain (other parts from reference TRBV2 and TRBJ2-6): EPEVTQTPSHQVTQMGQEVILRCVPISNHLYFYWYRQILGQKVEFLVSFYNNEISEKSEIFDDQFSVERPDGSNFTLKIRSTKLEDSAMYFCASSRTPVGSGANVLTFGAGSRLTVL.

The CDR3 reads CASSSSGATTDTQYF. V is TRBV7-3 and J is TRBJ2-3; TCRdb calls TRBD2, which cannot be checked without DNA. Germline CDR1 is SGHTA and CDR2 is FQGTGA. This CDR3 contains 15 residues.

This rearrangement joins TRBV9 to TRBJ2-1; there is no DNA to check the TCRdb D call of TRBD2. The CDR3 covers 15 residues. Germline values: CDR1 SGDLS, CDR2 YYNGEE. The CDR3 sequence: CASNGLAGGPNEQFF.

This clonotype is called medium-sized based on its frequency. The J gene is TRBJ2-1, the V gene TRBV7-9; the TCRdb D gene call, TRBD1, has no DNA to confirm it. CDR3 length: 21 residues. Germline CDR1 and CDR2: SEHNR and FQNEAQ (reference sequence). CDR3 protein: CASSTPIPGQGTPSSYNEQFF.

The chain recombines TRBV4-2 with TRBJ2-7; TCRdb designates TRBD2, a call that cannot be tested without DNA. Germline lookup yields CDR1 LGHNA and CDR2 YNFKEQ. This CDR3 is built from 16 residues. The CDR3 region is CASSHVPREVRWEQYF.

The V and J genes are TRBV20-1 and TRBJ1-1. Germline V CDR1 and CDR2: DFQATT, SNEGSKA (reference sequence). CDR3 length: 12 amino acids. The CDR3: CSARLRDTEAFF.

The J gene is TRBJ1-2, the V gene TRBV12-3 or TRBV12-4. CDR3 length: 14 amino acids. CDR3 loop: CASSDSTLNYGYTF.

CDR3 protein: CASSPQTSGSSYEQYF. The genes are TRBV5-1 and TRBJ2-7; absent DNA, TCRdb's TRBD2 call cannot be checked. CDR3 length: 16 amino acids. CDR1 SGHRS and CDR2 YFSETQ come from the germline V gene.

The rearrangement uses TRBV27 and TRBJ1-5; TCRdb returns TRBD1, unconfirmable since there is no DNA. CDR3 length equals 17 residues. CDR1 is MNHEY, CDR2 SMNVEV, per germline (reference sequence). The CDR3 loop is CASRGQGEWSGNQPQHF.

The J gene is TRBJ2-2, the V gene TRBV12-3 or TRBV12-4. The CDR3 sequence is 12 residues long. The chain's CDR3 is CASSLKAGELFF.

The chain employs TRBV7-2 and TRBJ1-2; TCRdb reports TRBD1, a call that lacks DNA to check it against. There are 15 residues in the CDR3. Germline V gene sequence: CDR1 SGHTA, CDR2 FQGNSA. The CDR3 here is CASTPQTPLVWGYTF.

This chain links TRBV7-2 with TRBJ1-3. The CDR3 spans 13 residues. From germline, CDR1 is SGHTA and CDR2 FQGNSA. This CDR3 is CASSFNSGNTIYF.

J is TRBJ2-7 and V is TRBV27; TCRdb's assignment of TRBD1 cannot be checked, as there is no DNA. This CDR3 is 13 amino acids long. Germline CDR1 reads MNHEY; CDR2 reads SMNVEV (reference sequence). The CDR3 reads CASRDIDAWLEYF.

The V gene is TRBV20-1, the J gene TRBJ2-6. Germline V lookup: CDR1 DFQATT, CDR2 SNEGSKA (reference sequence). This CDR3 has 13 residues. The CDR3 protein is CSAKGAGANVLTF.